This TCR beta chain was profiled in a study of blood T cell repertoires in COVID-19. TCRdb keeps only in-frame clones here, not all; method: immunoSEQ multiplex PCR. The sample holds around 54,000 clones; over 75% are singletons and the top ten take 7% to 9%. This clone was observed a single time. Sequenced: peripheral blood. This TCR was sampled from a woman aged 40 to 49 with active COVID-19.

DNA of the CDR3: TGTGCCAGCTCCCAGGGCAACTATGGCTACACCTTC. This codes for CASSQGNYGYTF. The V and J genes are TRBV2 and TRBJ1-2, with TRBD1 as a possible D gene (5 bases). The V and J ends lost 8 bases and 2 bases respectively, with 9 bases between them. The germline V gene has CDR1 SNHLY and CDR2 FYNNEI. CDR3 length equals 12 residues.